The 6 T cell receptor beta chains below all came from one sample that was sequenced in a study of blood T cell dynamics during melanoma immunotherapy. Documented time point: pre-treatment baseline. The method was immunoSEQ multiplex PCR; TCRdb's version includes in-frame clones alone and lacks a portion of them. The sample includes about 4,800 clones, 70% to 90% of them seen just once. The sequences come from blood, collected from a patient treated with checkpoint blockade. Every receptor here comes from a human donor with melanoma.

This clone turned up a few times. The genes are TRBV20-1 and TRBJ1-1; no clear D gene. Per germline, CDR1 DFQATT and CDR2 SNEGSKA (reference sequence). V lost 7 bases to trimming and J lost 4 bases, with 10 bases between them. This CDR3 contains 11 residues. The CDR3 loop reads CSETGLTEAFF. The CDR3 DNA sequence: TGCAGTGAAACCGGGCTCACTGAAGCTTTCTTT.

Relative to its sample, this clone is large. The sample has other DNA sequences that encode this CDR3 too. V usage is TRBV18 and J usage is TRBJ1-1; D is undetermined. Germline values: CDR1 KGHSH, CDR2 LQKENI. With 1 base removed from V and 4 bases from J, the gap between germline ends came to 7 bases. The CDR3 has 13 amino acids. CDR3 coding DNA: TGTGCCAGCTCACCACAGGGAGGCACTGAAGCTTTCTTT. This sequence encodes CASSPQGGTEAFF.

J is TRBJ1-2 and V is TRBV2; D perhaps matches TRBD1 (6 bases). The CDR3 covers 15 residues. The germline CDR1 and CDR2 sequences are SNHLY and FYNNEI. V was trimmed by 7 bases and J by 4 bases, leaving 19 bases between them. CDR3 in amino acids: CASKSDRIISYGYTF. In DNA form, the CDR3 reads TGTGCCAGCAAATCGGACAGAATTATCTCCTATGGCTACACCTTC. The entire variable domain, with the rest obtained from reference TRBV2 and TRBJ1-2, is as follows: EPEVTQTPSHQVTQMGQEVILRCVPISNHLYFYWYRQILGQKVEFLVSFYNNEISEKSEIFDDQFSVERPDGSNFTLKIRSTKLEDSAMYFCASKSDRIISYGYTFGSGTRLTVV.

The chain links TRBV19 to TRBJ1-4; D not resolved. V lost 9 bases and J lost 2, with 10 bases in between. Germline CDR1 LNHDA, CDR2 SQIVND (reference sequence). The CDR3 totals 13 residues. Written as DNA, the CDR3 is TGTGCCAGAGAGGCAGCTACTAATGAAAAACTGTTTTTT. Protein product: CAREAATNEKLFF.

The chain couples TRBV7-9 to TRBJ1-6, with TRBD1 matching over 7 bases. Trimming at V came to 4 bases and at J to 9 bases, leaving 6 bases not matched to a gene. The CDR3 is 14 residues long. The germline V gene has CDR1 SEHNR and CDR2 FQNEAQ (reference sequence). In DNA, the CDR3 is TGTGCCAGCAGCTCCACAGGGGAAGGTTCACCCCTCCACTTT. Its protein is CASSSTGEGSPLHF.

This clone was counted a few times. The chain couples TRBV18 to TRBJ1-1, with no clear D. Germline assignment: CDR1 KGHSH and CDR2 LQKENI. The CDR3 contains 11 residues. Between the trimmed V and J ends, which lost 4 bases and 8 bases, there was a span of 8 bases. CDR3 coding DNA: TGTGCCAGCTCACGCGGATACGAAGCTTTCTTT. Translation: CASSRGYEAFF.